This TCR beta chain was recovered during a study of human T cells and chemical hapten exposure (dated by TCRdb to 2020 to 2022). For the study in its entirety: Libraries were combined into a pool for sequencing, and differences in TCR yield between samples came mainly from small differences in library volumes within the pool. For every blood RNA sample, sequencing covered both the TCR alpha and TCR beta chains. This study followed changes in the peripheral blood TCR repertoire in vivo during primary and secondary sensitization of alopecia patients to the hapten diphenylcyclopropenone (DPC).

What the authors observed across the whole study: The number of TCRs above 1 in 1000 frequency did not change with DPC sensitization; there was no evidence of global repertoire structure alterations. Repeated subsampling changed both the strength of the expansion versus patch-test correlation and the threshold at which that correlation became significant.

The library was made by RACE. Sequencer: NextSeq 500. During library preparation, unique molecular identifiers were attached to individual cDNA molecules so that TCRs could be counted in a quantitative, reproducible way. In the paper's pipeline: A median of about 87,000 TCRs per sample was observed, with a range of roughly 20,000 to 700,000. The Decombinator software suite was used to annotate V, J and CDR3 in the TCR reads. For the PS versus PT1 abundance plots, all samples were subsampled to the same number of TCRs (28,000). TCRs were defined as expanded if absent before sensitization and observed at least eight times at the 2-week time point. TCRdb passed the public sequencing reads through fastp at Q25 and MiXCR, retaining productive beta sequences. Rows with one shared CDR3 protein collapse into an entry with the most common genes and DNA. TCRdb's processing, not the authors', yielded these V and J calls. The sample data list roughly 120,000 distinct CDR3 sequences, and approximately 10% of these were observed just once. Clones ranked in the top ten supply around 2% of the sample.

Concerning this clonotype: Its antigen remains undetermined. No base quality information exists; no much larger clone differs at one position.

Via the germline V gene, CDR1 is SGHVS and CDR2 FQNEAQ. The V end gives up 4 bases and the J end 3 bases, leaving 10 bases in the junction not matched to a gene. The CDR3 numbers 16 residues from cysteine through phenylalanine. Only the CDR3 DNA stays, 48 bases, in frame from base 1. Read against the paper, the sample's time point label means: healthy volunteer bleed at 2 weeks. Unfractionated whole blood was collected in Tempus Blood RNA tubes, and total RNA was extracted from that blood. Five or six healthy volunteers served as TCR sequencing controls and were bled at day 0, 2 weeks and 6 weeks. This clonotype originated in a male donor in good health. Some clones in this sample may be carry-over from other donors' samples. The chain employs TRBV7-8 and TRBJ2-7, and 9 bases in between align with TRBD1. Sequenced: whole blood. The nucleotide sequence reads as follows: TGTGCCAGCAGCTGGGACAGGGCCCCCCTCGACTACGAGCAGTACTTC. Its product reads: CASSWDRAPLDYEQYF.